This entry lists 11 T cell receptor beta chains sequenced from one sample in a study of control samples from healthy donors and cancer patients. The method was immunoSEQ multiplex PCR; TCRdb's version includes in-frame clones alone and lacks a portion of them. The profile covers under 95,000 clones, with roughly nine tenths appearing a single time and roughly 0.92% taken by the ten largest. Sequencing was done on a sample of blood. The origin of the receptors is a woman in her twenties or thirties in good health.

The CDR3 here is CASSWTGRGEKLFF. The CDR3 region has the DNA TGCGCCAGCAGCTGGACGGGCCGAGGTGAAAAACTGTTTTTT. The V gene is TRBV4-1, the J gene TRBJ1-4; the D is unclear. The germline V gene has CDR1 MGHRA and CDR2 YSYEKL. V was clipped by 5 bases and J by 7 bases, with 14 bases between them. The length of the CDR3 is 14 residues.

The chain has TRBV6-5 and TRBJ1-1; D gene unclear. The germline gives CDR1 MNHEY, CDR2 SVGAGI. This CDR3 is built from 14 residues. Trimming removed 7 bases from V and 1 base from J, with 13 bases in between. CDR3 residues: CASTYATRNTEAFF. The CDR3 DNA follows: TGTGCCAGCACCTACGCGACGAGGAACACTGAAGCTTTCTTT.

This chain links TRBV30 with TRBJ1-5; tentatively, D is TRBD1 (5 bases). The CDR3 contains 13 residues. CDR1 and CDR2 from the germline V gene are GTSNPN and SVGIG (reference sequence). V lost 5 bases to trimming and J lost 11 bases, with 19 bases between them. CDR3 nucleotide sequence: TGTGCCTGGTCGGGACTCCAGAGGGAAGCCCAGCATTTT. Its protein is CAWSGLQREAQHF.

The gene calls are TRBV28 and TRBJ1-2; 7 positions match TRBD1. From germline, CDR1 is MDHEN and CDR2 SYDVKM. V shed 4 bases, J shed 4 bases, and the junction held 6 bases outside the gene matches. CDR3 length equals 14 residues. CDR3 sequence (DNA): TGTGCCAGCAGTTCGACAGGGATTATCTATGGCTACACCTTC. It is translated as CASSSTGIIYGYTF.

DNA of the CDR3: TGCGCCAGCAGCTTGGCCCAACTGAGGTACAATGAGCAGTTCTTC. Translated: CASSLAQLRYNEQFF. The J gene is TRBJ2-1, the V gene TRBV5-1; D gene unclear. Trimming removed 0 bases at V and 4 bases at J, with 11 bases between. The germline CDR1 and CDR2 sequences are SGHRS and YFSETQ. The length of the CDR3 is 15 residues.

CDR3 nucleotides: TGTGCCTGGACTGAGAGTAACTATGGCTACACCTTC. Translation: CAWTESNYGYTF. The gene calls are TRBV30 and TRBJ1-2; D ambiguous. CDR1 and CDR2 from the germline V gene are GTSNPN and SVGIG (reference sequence). The length of the CDR3 is 12 residues. Trimming removed 4 bases at V and 1 base at J, with 7 bases between.

The DNA for the CDR3 is TGTGCCACCCTCCCCGGGGGAGGCTCCTACGAGCAGTACTTC. Its translation: CATLPGGGSYEQYF. V gene TRBV28 combines with J gene TRBJ2-7, with a possible D match to TRBD2 (6 bases). Trimming stripped 10 bases from V and 0 bases from J, with 16 bases between. The CDR3 is 14 residues long. Per germline, CDR1 MDHEN and CDR2 SYDVKM.

Here the CDR3 DNA reads TGTGCCAGCTCACCAACAGTCGCTAAGTCACCCCTCCACTTT. Translation: CASSPTVAKSPLHF. This chain joins TRBV18 and TRBJ1-6, with no clear D. The CDR3 is 14 residues long. V lost 2 bases and J 10 bases, leaving 12 bases between the germline ends. The germline V gene has CDR1 KGHSH and CDR2 LQKENI.

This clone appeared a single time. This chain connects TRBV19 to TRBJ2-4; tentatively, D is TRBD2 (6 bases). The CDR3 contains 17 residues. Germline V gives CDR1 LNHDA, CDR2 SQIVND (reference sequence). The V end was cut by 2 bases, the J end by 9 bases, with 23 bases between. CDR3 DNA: TGTGCCAGTAGTATAAGGGCCCCTAGCGCCCGAATCAGCATTCAGTACTTC. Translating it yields CASSIRAPSARISIQYF.

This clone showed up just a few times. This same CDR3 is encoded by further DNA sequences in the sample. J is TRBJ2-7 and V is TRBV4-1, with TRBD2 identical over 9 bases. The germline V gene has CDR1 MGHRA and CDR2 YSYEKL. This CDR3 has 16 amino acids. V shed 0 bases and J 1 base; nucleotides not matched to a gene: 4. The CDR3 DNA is TGCGCCAGCAGCCAAGAAAACAGCGGGAGGTCCTACGAGCAGTACTTC. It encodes CASSQENSGRSYEQYF.

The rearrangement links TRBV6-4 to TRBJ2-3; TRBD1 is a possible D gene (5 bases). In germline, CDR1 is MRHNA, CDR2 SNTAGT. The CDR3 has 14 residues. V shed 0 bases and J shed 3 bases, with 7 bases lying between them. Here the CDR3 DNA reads TGTGCCAGCAGTGACTCGGCAGGGACAGATACGCAGTATTTT. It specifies CASSDSAGTDTQYF.